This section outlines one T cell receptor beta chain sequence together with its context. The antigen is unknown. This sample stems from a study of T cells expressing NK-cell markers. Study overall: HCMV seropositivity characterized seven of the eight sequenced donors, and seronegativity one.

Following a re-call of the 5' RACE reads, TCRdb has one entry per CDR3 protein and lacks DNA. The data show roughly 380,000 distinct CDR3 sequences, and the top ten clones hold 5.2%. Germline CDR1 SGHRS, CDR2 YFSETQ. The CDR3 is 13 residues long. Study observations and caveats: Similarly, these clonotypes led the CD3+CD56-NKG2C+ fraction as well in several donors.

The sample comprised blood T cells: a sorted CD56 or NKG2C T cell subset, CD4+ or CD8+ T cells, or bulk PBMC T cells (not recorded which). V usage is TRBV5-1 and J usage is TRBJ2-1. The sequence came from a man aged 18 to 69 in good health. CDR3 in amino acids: CASRPTEYNEQFF.